This TCR beta chain emerged from a study of blood T cell repertoires in COVID-19. Across the whole study: The origin of the acute and convalescent COVID-19 samples was the United States, Italy and Spain. The analysed material was cDNA or gDNA that came from T cells, B-cell-depleted T cells, or PBMCs.

The data were produced by immunoSEQ multiplex PCR, yet TCRdb's version contains in-frame clones alone and is incomplete. This repertoire shows fewer than 90,000 clones, about nine tenths found once; its top ten account for more than 14%. Sequencing was carried out using peripheral blood. The source is a male donor with acute or convalescent COVID-19.

CDR3 region: CASRPGLGTDTQYF. For the CDR3, the DNA is TGTGCCAGTAGGCCGGGACTAGGAACAGATACGCAGTATTTT. J is TRBJ2-3 and V is TRBV19; 8 bases are shared with TRBD2. The length of the CDR3 is 14 residues. J gave up 3 bases and V 6 bases, and 5 bases lay outside the gene matches. Germline CDR1 is LNHDA and CDR2 is SQIVND (reference sequence).